Many counts were recorded for the clone carrying this TCR beta chain. Its antigen is unknown. Arm-PCR of CDR3 regions and iRepertoire HTBI primers were used to build TCR beta libraries. TCRdb processed the multiplex PCR reads anew with MiXCR; each CDR3 protein has one entry. Found here are hundreds of thousands of distinct CDR3 sequences, approximately 13% of them singletons; the top ten hold about 9.1%. CDR1 and CDR2 (germline): DFQATT, SNEGSKA (reference sequence). J gave up 6 bases and V 0 bases, and 5 bases lay outside the gene matches. The CDR3 is 14 amino acids. Time point here: newly diagnosed GD, antithyroid drugs for less than 3 months. PBMCs were the source of the RNA used for TCR sequencing. The data belong to a study of regulatory T cells in long-lasting Graves disease. Study-level findings and limits: Patients with persistent disease showed a bias toward TRBV28, TRBJ1-2 and TRBJ2-5.

The same data also contributed to another study, on T cells in Graves' hyperthyroidism and ophthalmopathy. In that study: A first-round RT-PCR of the TCR CDR3 used the HTBI primer set.

Sequences were derived from peripheral blood mononuclear cells (PBMCs), sampled at new diagnosis, from a patient treated with antithyroid drugs. The sequence was obtained from a man in his thirties or forties with Graves disease. V and J are TRBV20-1 and TRBJ2-1; 7 positions match TRBD1. The CDR3 DNA follows: TGCAGTGCTAGAGACAGGGGGTTACCCAATGAGCAGTTCTTC. This translates into CSARDRGLPNEQFF.